The sequence of this T cell receptor (beta chain) was determined in a study of CD8 T cells in Susac syndrome. CDR1 is SGHRS and CDR2 is YFSETQ in the germline V gene. Between the trimmed V and J ends, which lost 4 bases and 1 base, there was a span of 11 bases. This CDR3 has 14 residues. An amount of RNA that ranged from roughly 0.5 to 1 ug was reverse transcribed with random hexamers. TCRdb passed the immunoSEQ multiplex PCR reads through MiXCR, listing each CDR3 protein once. The sample records 140,000 or so distinct CDR3 sequences, around 95% being singletons. Blood CD8+ and CD4+ T cells underwent high-throughput TCR beta sequencing.

What was sequenced was CD4+ T cells from PBMCs. The sequence derives from a human donor with multiple sclerosis. This sequence joins TRBV5-1 and TRBJ1-1; TRBD1 might be the D (5 bases). The CDR3 coding sequence is TGCGCCAGCAGCCATCCCGGACAGAACACTGAAGCTTTCTTT. Translation gives CASSHPGQNTEAFF. Full variable domain (outside the CDR3, taken from reference TRBV5-1 and TRBJ1-1): KAGVTQTPRYLIKTRGQQVTLSCSPISGHRSVSWYQQTPGQGLQFLFEYFSETQRNKGNFPGRFSGRQFSNSRSEMNVSTLELGDSALYLCASSHPGQNTEAFFGQGTRLTVV.